This is a list of T cell receptor beta chains from one sample in a study of blood T cell repertoires in COVID-19. Sequenced by immunoSEQ multiplex PCR; TCRdb stores in-frame clones only, minus some. This sample has around 290,000 clones, with more than 75% found just once. Sample: PBMCs or T cells enriched from blood (not recorded which). The source is a woman aged 18-30 years who had recovered from COVID-19. CDR3s include the opening cysteine and the closing phenylalanine or tryptophan. A D gene is named only where the DNA matches it firmly. Rows give clone size only sometimes, using once, few, many, or a class for an expanded clone.

.	TRBD1	TRBV2	TRBJ2-7	CASSQGQGNYEQYF	TGTGCCAGCAGCCAGGGACAGGGCAACTACGAGCAGTACTTC
.	.	TRBV7-2	TRBJ2-5	CASSLGGLSEETQYF	TGTGCCAGCAGCTTAGGGGGCCTCAGCGAAGAGACCCAGTACTTC
.	TRBD2	TRBV7-9	TRBJ2-7	CASSLVAGGGYEQYF	TGTGCCAGCAGCTTAGTAGCGGGAGGTGGCTACGAGCAGTACTTC
.	.	TRBV3-1/TRBV3-2	TRBJ1-2	CASSPHTSGGYTF	TGTGCCAGCAGCCCACATACAAGCGGTGGCTACACCTTC
.	TRBD1	TRBV27	TRBJ1-2	CASSEQGVSFWGYTF	TGTGCCAGCAGTGAGCAGGGGGTCTCCTTTTGGGGCTACACCTTC
.	.	TRBV12-3/TRBV12-4	TRBJ2-7	CASSATRYEQYF	TGTGCCAGCAGTGCCACTAGGTACGAGCAGTACTTC
.	TRBD1	TRBV10-3	TRBJ1-3	CATRYGQETSNTIYF	TGTGCCACCAGATACGGACAGGAGACTTCAAACACCATATATTTT
.	TRBD2	TRBV9	TRBJ2-7	CASSPRTSGPYEQYF	TGTGCCAGCAGCCCCCGGACTAGCGGACCCTACGAGCAGTACTTC
.	TRBD1	TRBV27	TRBJ1-6	CASSLGTGSSPLHF	TGTGCCAGCAGTTTGGGGACAGGAAGTTCACCCCTCCACTTT
.	.	TRBV30	TRBJ1-6	CAWGDIRSPLHF	TGTGCCTGGGGGGACATTCGCTCACCCCTCCACTTT
.	.	TRBV30	TRBJ2-2	CAWRQRGLSGELFF	TGTGCCTGGAGGCAGCGTGGACTCTCCGGGGAGCTGTTTTTT
.	.	TRBV12-3/TRBV12-4	TRBJ2-7	CASSLTPIYEQYF	TGTGCCAGCAGTTTGACACCGATCTACGAGCAGTACTTC
.	TRBD1	TRBV5-1	TRBJ2-6	CASSFPRTGDYQSGANVLTF	TGCGCCAGCAGCTTCCCGCGGACAGGGGATTATCAATCTGGGGCCAACGTCCTGACTTTC
.	TRBD1	TRBV7-9	TRBJ2-1	CASSSDREVDNEQFF	TGTGCCAGCAGTTCGGACAGGGAAGTTGACAATGAGCAGTTCTTC
.	TRBD1	TRBV6-1	TRBJ2-5	CASRTGGRSETQYF	TGTGCCAGCAGGACAGGGGGTAGATCGGAGACCCAGTACTTC
.	.	TRBV6-5	TRBJ1-1	CASKAGLNTEAFF	TGTGCCAGCAAGGCAGGGTTGAACACTGAAGCTTTCTTT
.	.	TRBV19	TRBJ2-6	CASDPGFSGANVLTF	TGTGCCAGTGATCCAGGCTTCTCTGGGGCCAACGTCCTGACTTTC
.	TRBD2	TRBV5-1	TRBJ2-2	CASSLIGTSGPNTGELFF	TGCGCCAGCAGCTTGATCGGGACTAGCGGTCCGAACACCGGGGAGCTGTTTTTT
.	TRBD2	TRBV2	TRBJ2-7	CASGRAYEQYF	TGTGCCAGCGGGAGGGCTTACGAGCAGTACTTC
.	TRBD1	TRBV27	TRBJ2-7	CASSYSGTGIYEQYF	TGTGCCAGCAGCTACTCCGGGACAGGGATCTACGAGCAGTACTTC
.	TRBD2	TRBV7-2	TRBJ2-1	CASSQGGVAGANEQFF	TGTGCCAGCAGCCAGGGGGGGGTAGCGGGAGCCAATGAGCAGTTCTTC
few	TRBD2	TRBV9	TRBJ2-2	CASSPKRGGLELFF	TGTGCCAGCAGCCCGAAACGGGGGGGCTTAGAGCTGTTTTTT
.	TRBD1	TRBV6-5	TRBJ2-5	CASSYSPGGRGETQYF	TGTGCCAGCAGTTACTCTCCAGGGGGCAGAGGAGAGACCCAGTACTTC
.	TRBD2	TRBV2	TRBJ2-2	CASSGLAGGTGELFF	TGTGCCAGCAGTGGTCTAGCGGGAGGCACCGGGGAGCTGTTTTTT
once	.	TRBV12-3/TRBV12-4	TRBJ1-6	CASSSYREPLHF	TGTGCCAGCAGTTCGTACAGGGAACCCCTCCACTTT
once	TRBD1	TRBV12-3/TRBV12-4	TRBJ1-2	CASSLDRGVGYTF	TGTGCCAGCAGCTTGGACAGGGGTGTCGGCTACACCTTC
.	TRBD1	TRBV28	TRBJ2-4	CASSLGDRPKNIQYF	TGTGCCAGCAGTTTAGGGGACAGACCAAAAAACATTCAGTACTTC
once	.	TRBV2	TRBJ1-4	CASRGTGLTNEKLFF	TGTGCCAGCAGGGGAACAGGGCTTACTAATGAAAAACTGTTTTTT
.	TRBD2	TRBV29-1	TRBJ2-1	CSVVVGLAGISEQFF	TGCAGCGTTGTCGTGGGACTAGCGGGAATTTCTGAGCAGTTCTTC
.	.	TRBV11-2	TRBJ1-2	CASSSPAGGNYGYTF	TGTGCCAGCAGCTCCCCGGCCGGGGGTAATTATGGCTACACCTTC
.	.	TRBV29-1	TRBJ1-2	CSVGYSTSEGGTNYGYTF	TGCAGCGTTGGGTACAGTACCTCCGAAGGGGGAACTAACTATGGCTACACCTTC
many	.	TRBV7-8	TRBJ1-5	CASSLDSYQPQHF	TGTGCCAGCAGCTTAGACAGTTATCAGCCCCAGCATTTT
few	TRBD2	TRBV27	TRBJ2-1	CASSPGTSGMSSYNEQFF	TGTGCCAGCAGTCCCGGGACTAGCGGGATGAGCTCCTACAATGAGCAGTTCTTC
.	.	TRBV28	TRBJ1-2	CASASGNYGYTF	TGTGCCAGCGCCTCAGGGAACTATGGCTACACCTTC